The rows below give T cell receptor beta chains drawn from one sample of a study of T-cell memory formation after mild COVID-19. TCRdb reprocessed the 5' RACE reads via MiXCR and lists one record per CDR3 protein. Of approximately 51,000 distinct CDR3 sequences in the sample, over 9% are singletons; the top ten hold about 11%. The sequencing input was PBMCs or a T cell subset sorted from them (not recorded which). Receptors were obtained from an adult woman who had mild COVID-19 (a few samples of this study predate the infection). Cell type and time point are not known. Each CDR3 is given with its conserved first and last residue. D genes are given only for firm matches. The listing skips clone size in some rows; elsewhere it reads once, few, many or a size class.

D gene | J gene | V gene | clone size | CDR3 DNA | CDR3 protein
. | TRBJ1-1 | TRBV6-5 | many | TGTGCCAGCAGTTACGCGGCGGGGAACACTGAAGCTTTCTTT | CASSYAAGNTEAFF
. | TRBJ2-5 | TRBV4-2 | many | TGTGCCAGCAGCCAAGATACGATACAAGAGACCCAGTACTTC | CASSQDTIQETQYF
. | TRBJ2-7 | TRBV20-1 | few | TGCAGCCCCGGGACCCCCTACGAGCAGTACTTC | CSPGTPYEQYF
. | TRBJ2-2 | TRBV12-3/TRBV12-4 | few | TGTGCCAGCAGGACAACTCCAACAACACCCGGGGAGCTGTTTTTT | CASRTTPTTPGELFF
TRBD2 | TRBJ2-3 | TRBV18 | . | TGTGCCAGCTCACCAGAGACTAGCGGGAGGTCCACAGATACGCAGTATTTT | CASSPETSGRSTDTQYF
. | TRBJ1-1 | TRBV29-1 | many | TGCAGCGTAAACAGAGGGGACACTGAAGCTTTCTTT | CSVNRGDTEAFF
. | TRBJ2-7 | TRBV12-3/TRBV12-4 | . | TGTGCCAGCAGTTATCCCCGGGTCCCCTACGAGCAGTACTTC | CASSYPRVPYEQYF
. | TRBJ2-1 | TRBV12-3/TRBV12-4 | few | TGTGCCAGCAGTTTGGAGACTCCCAATGAGCAGTTCTTC | CASSLETPNEQFF
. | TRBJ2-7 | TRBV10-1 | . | TGCGCCAGCAGTGTTCCGCCTTCCTACGAGCAGTACTTC | CASSVPPSYEQYF
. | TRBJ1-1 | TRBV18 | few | TGTGCCAGCTCCCCTATGGACGGGAACACTGAAGCTTTCTTT | CASSPMDGNTEAFF
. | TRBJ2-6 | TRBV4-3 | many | TGCGCCAGCAGCAAGCAACGGGGCTCTGGGGCCAACGTCCTGACTTTC | CASSKQRGSGANVLTF
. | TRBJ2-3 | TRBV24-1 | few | TGTGCCACCGCCCCAACCACAGATACGCAGTATTTT | CATAPTTDTQYF
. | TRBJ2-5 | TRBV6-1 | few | TGTGCCAGCACCCTAGCGCGGGAGACCCAGTACTTC | CASTLARETQYF
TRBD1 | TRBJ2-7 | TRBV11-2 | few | TGTGCCAGCAGCCCCTCGACAGGGGGCTACGAGCAGTACTTC | CASSPSTGGYEQYF
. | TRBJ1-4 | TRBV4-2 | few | TGTGCCAGCAGCCAGGGCGGACTGAGCAATGAAAAACTGTTTTTT | CASSQGGLSNEKLFF
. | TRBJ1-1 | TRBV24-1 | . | TGTGCCACCAAAGGTAAGGACATCAACACTGAAGCTTTCTTT | CATKGKDINTEAFF
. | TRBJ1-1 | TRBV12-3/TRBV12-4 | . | TGTGCCAGCAGTTTGTCTAACTTGAACACTGAAGCTTTCTTT | CASSLSNLNTEAFF
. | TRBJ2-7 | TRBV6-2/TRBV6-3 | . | TGTGCCAGCAGTTACCCGGATTACGAGCAGTACTTC | CASSYPDYEQYF
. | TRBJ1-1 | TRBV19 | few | TGTGCCAGTAGTAGGGAGAGGGTTGAGTTGAACACTGAAGCTTTCTTT | CASSRERVELNTEAFF
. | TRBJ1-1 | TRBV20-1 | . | TGCAGTGCTAGATTCCAACGGAGGAACACTGAAGCTTTCTTT | CSARFQRRNTEAFF
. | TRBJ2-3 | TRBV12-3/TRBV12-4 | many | TGTGCCAGCAGATCCCCAGGGGTCACAGATACGCAGTATTTT | CASRSPGVTDTQYF
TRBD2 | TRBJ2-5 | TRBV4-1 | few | TGCGCCAGCAGCCGTTCTAGCGGGGGATCGCAAGAGACCCAGTACTTC | CASSRSSGGSQETQYF
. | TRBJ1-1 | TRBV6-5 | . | TGTGCCAGCAGTTACTCGGACTATGCCCAGAACACTGAAGCTTTCTTT | CASSYSDYAQNTEAFF
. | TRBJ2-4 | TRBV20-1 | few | TGCAGTGCTAAGTCTACCTGGGGTCAGCGAGGGAACATTCAGTACTTC | CSAKSTWGQRGNIQYF
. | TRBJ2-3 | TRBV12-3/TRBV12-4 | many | TGTGCCACCCGACAGAGTGGTAAAGGCTCAGATACGCAGTATTTT | CATRQSGKGSDTQYF
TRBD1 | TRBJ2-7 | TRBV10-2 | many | TGCGCCAGCAGTGATCTGGGGACAGGGGCCTACGAGCAGTACTTC | CASSDLGTGAYEQYF
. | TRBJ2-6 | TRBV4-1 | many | TGCGCCAGCAGCCAAGATATGACGGGGGCGGTCGGGGCCAACGTCCTGACTTTC | CASSQDMTGAVGANVLTF
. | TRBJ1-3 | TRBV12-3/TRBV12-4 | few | TGTGCCAGCAGCCCCCGCGGACAGCCCTCTGGAAACACCATATATTTT | CASSPRGQPSGNTIYF
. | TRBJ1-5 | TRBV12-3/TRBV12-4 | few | TGTGCCAGCAGTTTGACGGGGGGTTTCGAGCCCCAGCATTTT | CASSLTGGFEPQHF
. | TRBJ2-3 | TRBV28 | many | TGTGCCAGCAGTTCTTCCTCACAGGGTATCACAGATACGCAGTATTTT | CASSSSSQGITDTQYF
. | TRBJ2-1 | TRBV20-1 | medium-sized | TGCAGTGCTAGAGACTTACCCCGGGACTCGTCCTACAATGAGCAGTTCTTC | CSARDLPRDSSYNEQFF
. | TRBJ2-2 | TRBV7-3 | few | TGTGCCAGCAGCTTAGGCAGAACCGGGGAGCTGTTTTTT | CASSLGRTGELFF
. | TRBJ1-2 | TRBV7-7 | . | TGTGCTGGCCAGGCCCCAACAAACCCTGGGACTAACTATGGCTACACCTTC | CAGQAPTNPGTNYGYTF
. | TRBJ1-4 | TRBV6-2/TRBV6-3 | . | TGTGCCAGCAGTTACGGCAGATTCAATGAAAAACTGTTTTTT | CASSYGRFNEKLFF
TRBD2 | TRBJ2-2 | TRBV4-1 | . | TGCGCCAGCAGCCAAGGACTAGCGGGGGGCGGGGAGCTGTTTTTT | CASSQGLAGGGELFF
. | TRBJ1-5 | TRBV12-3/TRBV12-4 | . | TGTGCCAGCAGCCCCGGGACACTCAACAATCAGCCCCAGCATTTT | CASSPGTLNNQPQHF
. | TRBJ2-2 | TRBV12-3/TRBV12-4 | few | TGTGCCAGCAGTTTCGAAGCGGTGATAAACACCGGGGAGCTGTTTTTT | CASSFEAVINTGELFF
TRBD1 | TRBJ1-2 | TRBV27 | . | TGTGCCAGCAGCCCAACCCGGACAGGCAGACACTACACCTTC | CASSPTRTGRHYTF
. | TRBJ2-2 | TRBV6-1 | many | TGTGCCAGCAGTGGACATCATGAGACCGGGGAGCTGTTTTTT | CASSGHHETGELFF
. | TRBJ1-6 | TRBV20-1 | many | TGCAGTGCTAGCGAGGCAGGGAAAGAATCACCCCTCCACTTT | CSASEAGKESPLHF
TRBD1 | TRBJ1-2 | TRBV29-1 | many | TGCAGCGCCGGACAGGGGGATGGCTACACCTTC | CSAGQGDGYTF
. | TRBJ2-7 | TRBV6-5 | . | TGTGCCAGCAGCCATGGGACGGATTCCTCCTTCGAGCAGTACTTC | CASSHGTDSSFEQYF
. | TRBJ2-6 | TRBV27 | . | TGTGCCAGCACGGGCTCCCCTGGGGCCAACGTCCTGACTTTC | CASTGSPGANVLTF
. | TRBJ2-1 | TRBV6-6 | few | TGTGCCAGCAGAGCTCGAGAGGATGGGGAGCAGTTCTTC | CASRAREDGEQFF
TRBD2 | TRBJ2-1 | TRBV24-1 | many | TGTGCCACCAGTGATTTGCCTAGCGGTCCCTACAATGAGCAGTTCTTC | CATSDLPSGPYNEQFF
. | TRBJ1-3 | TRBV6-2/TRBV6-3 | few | TGTGCCAGCAGTAACCCCGCCGTGGCCGGAAACACCATATATTTT | CASSNPAVAGNTIYF
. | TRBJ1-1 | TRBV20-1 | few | TGCAGTGCTAGATGGGCCCGTGAAGCTGAAGCTTTCTTT | CSARWAREAEAFF
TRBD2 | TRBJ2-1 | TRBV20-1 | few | TGCAGTGCTAGACTGGGACTAGCGGGGGGGAAGCAGTTCTTC | CSARLGLAGGKQFF